This note documents a single T cell receptor (beta chain) sequence. The germline V gene has CDR1 SGHNT and CDR2 YYREEE (reference sequence). V dropped 4 bases and J dropped 4; count of bases not matched to a gene: 2. The CDR3 totals 12 residues. This specimen comes from a study of OX40 agonist ivuxolimab in advanced cancers. Libraries were prepared by immunoSEQ multiplex PCR; TCRdb keeps only in-frame clonotypes and omits some of them. The repertoire has 75,000 to 80,000 clones, roughly 87% of them found once; the top ten carry 5.5% to 8%. The sequencing here drew on CD4+ or CD8+ T cells sorted from blood, taken in a trial of the OX40 agonist ivuxolimab. The V and J genes are TRBV5-4 and TRBJ2-7; 7 bases line up with TRBD1. The sequence was obtained from an adult with an advanced solid tumor such as melanoma, head and neck, liver or kidney cancer. The CDR3 DNA sequence: TGTGCCAGCAGCACGACAGGGTACGAGCAGTACTTC. This sequence encodes CASSTTGYEQYF.